This T cell receptor beta chain was obtained from a study of OX40 agonist ivuxolimab in advanced cancers. Germline CDR1 is SGHRS and CDR2 is YFSETQ. This CDR3 contains 17 residues. Trimming left V 0 bases short and J 0 bases short, with 16 bases between. Produced via immunoSEQ multiplex PCR; TCRdb's table is partial and in-frame only. This sample has tens of thousands of clones, with roughly 86% found just once. The receptor was derived from an adult with an advanced solid tumor such as melanoma, head and neck, liver or kidney cancer. The source material was CD4+ or CD8+ T cells sorted from blood, sampled in a trial of the OX40 agonist ivuxolimab. V is TRBV5-1 and J is TRBJ2-7; D is unclear. The CDR3 spells CASSLGVGQINSYEQYF. The CDR3 DNA sequence: TGCGCCAGCAGCTTGGGCGTGGGTCAGATTAACTCCTACGAGCAGTACTTC. Full variable domain (remainder filled in from reference TRBV5-1 and TRBJ2-7): KAGVTQTPRYLIKTRGQQVTLSCSPISGHRSVSWYQQTPGQGLQFLFEYFSETQRNKGNFPGRFSGRQFSNSRSEMNVSTLELGDSALYLCASSLGVGQINSYEQYFGPGTRLTVT.